The 31 T cell receptor beta chains given below trace back to one sample, sequenced in a study of CD8+CD57+ T cells in acquired aplastic anemia. Profiling that covered TCR beta VDJ and CDR3 relied on genomic DNA as its template. MiXCR, applied by TCRdb to the reads, yields one record per CDR3 protein. The sample includes some 200,000 distinct CDR3 sequences, 48% of them seen just once. All patients picked for sequencing had shown, by flow cytometry, an expansion of CD8+CD57+ cells. Sequencing was performed on sorted CD4+, CD8+, or CD8+CD57+ T cells (not recorded which) from PBMCs. Receptors originate from a human donor with aplastic anemia.

On this clonotype itself: The missing conserved phenylalanine or tryptophan at the end of this CDR3 makes a read error likely. The chain carries TRBV10-3 and TRBJ2-3, with 8 positions matching TRBD2. Losses at the gene ends were 4 bases for V and 0 bases for J; bases not matched to a gene: 9. The CDR3 runs 17 residues. Germline loops: CDR1 ENHRY, CDR2 SYGVKD. For the CDR3, the DNA is TGTGCCATCAGTGGCTTAGCGGGGCGGACTAGCACAGATACGCAGTATTCT. This encodes CAISGLAGRTSTDTQYS.

This clonotype was found many times. The V and J genes are TRBV18 and TRBJ2-7; 9 bases line up with TRBD2. Germline V gene lookup returns CDR1 KGHSH and CDR2 LQKENI. V dropped 3 bases and J dropped 7; count of bases not matched to a gene: 1. The CDR3 consists of 12 residues. CDR3 coding DNA: TGTGCCAGCTCACCCCTAGCGGGGGAGCAGTACTTC. This gives the protein CASSPLAGEQYF.

J is TRBJ2-3 and V is TRBV20-1, with D possibly TRBD2 on 6 matching bases. This CDR3 region has 12 residues. Germline V gives CDR1 DFQATT, CDR2 SNEGSKA (reference sequence). The CDR3 DNA is TGCAGCGCCCGGGGGTTCACAGATACGCAGTATTTT. Translating gives CSARGFTDTQYF.

This clonotype was observed a handful of times. The V and J genes are TRBV24-1 and TRBJ1-1; TRBD1 is a possible D gene (5 bases). The V end was cut by 2 bases, the J end by 5 bases, with 14 bases between. The CDR3 loop spans 15 amino acids. CDR1 is KGHDR and CDR2 is SFDVKD in the germline V gene. CDR3 sequence: CATSDSVGEGTEAFF. The DNA for the CDR3 is TGTGCCACCAGTGATTCTGTGGGGGAAGGAACTGAAGCTTTCTTT.

This clonotype was seen repeatedly, ten times or more. CDR3 bases: TGTGCCAGCAGTTGGGGCGGGAGTACAGATACGCAGTATTTT. It encodes CASSWGGSTDTQYF. The chain carries TRBV12-3 or TRBV12-4 and TRBJ2-3; 7 nucleotides line up with TRBD2. The CDR3 contains 14 residues. The ends lost 4 bases at V and 3 bases at J; junction bases unmatched: 4.

This chain uses TRBV20-1 with TRBJ2-3, with TRBD2 matching over 11 bases. The V segment lost 6 bases and the J segment 2 bases; nucleotides outside the gene matches: 10. Germline CDR1 reads DFQATT; CDR2 reads SNEGSKA (reference sequence). The CDR3 extends over 16 amino acids. The CDR3 loop is CSAEVLGLADTDTQYF. The CDR3 bases are TGCAGTGCGGAGGTGCTGGGACTAGCGGACACAGATACGCAGTATTTT.

This chain's CDR3 is CASSSAGGAGYGYTF. CDR3 coding DNA: TGTGCCAGCAGTTCGGCAGGGGGCGCAGGCTATGGCTACACCTTC. The J gene is TRBJ1-2, the V gene TRBV7-8; TRBD1 matches 8 bases. After removal of 6 bases from V and 4 bases from J, the junction contained 10 bases not matched to a gene. Germline CDR1 SGHVS, CDR2 FQNEAQ. The CDR3 totals 15 residues.

V and J are TRBV5-6 and TRBJ1-1, with 7 bases identical to TRBD1. The CDR3 runs to 16 residues. The V and J ends lost 4 bases and 2 bases, in that order; junction bases with no gene match: 11. Germline CDR1 and CDR2: SGHDT and YYEEEE. CDR3 amino acids: CASSPDLDRPNTEAFF. The CDR3 DNA sequence: TGTGCCAGCAGCCCCGACCTGGACAGGCCAAACACTGAAGCTTTCTTT.

Regarding this clonotype: The germline gene is not matched at one end of the junction; a read error may be the cause. The chain is built from TRBV11-2 and TRBJ1-1; possibly TRBD1 for D (6 bases). Germline V gene sequence: CDR1 SGHAT, CDR2 FQNNGV. This CDR3 has 15 amino acids. The CDR3 DNA reads as TGTGCCAGCAGCCAAGCGGACAGACTGAACACTGAAGCTCTCTTT. Translating gives CASSQADRLNTEALF. The whole variable domain, filled in from reference TRBV11-2 and TRBJ1-1, reads EAGVAQSPRYKIIEKRQSVAFWCNPISGHATLYWYQQILGQGPKLLIQFQNNGVVDDSQLPKDRFSAERLKGVDSTLKIQPAKLEDSAVYLCASSQADRLNTEALFGQGTRLTVV.

Worth noting for this clonotype: A much larger clone lies one base from this, so it may be a read error. The rearrangement joins TRBV2 to TRBJ1-4, with 7 bases fitting TRBD1. CDR3 size: 15 residues. Germline assignment: CDR1 SNHLY and CDR2 FYNNEI. The DNA of the CDR3 is TGTGCCAGCAGTGAAGATGGGACAGCGAATGAAAAACTGTCTTTT. Residues: CASSEDGTANEKLSF.

This clonotype was picked up a small number of times. Being one base from a much bigger clone, this may be a read error. The chain has TRBV20-1 and TRBJ1-4, with D perhaps matching TRBD1 (5 bases). CDR1 and CDR2 (germline): DFQATT, SNEGSKA (reference sequence). This CDR3 has 16 amino acids. The CDR3 DNA reads TGCATTGCTAGAGAGATGGGGGGGGAGACTAATGAAAAACTGTTTTTT. This codes for CIAREMGGETNEKLFF.

The chain uses TRBV2 and TRBJ2-7; D perhaps matches TRBD1 (7 bases). The CDR3 runs 12 residues. Germline CDR1 and CDR2: SNHLY and FYNNEI. V lost 10 bases, J lost 3 bases, and 13 bases lay in between. Here the CDR3 DNA reads TGTGCCACTAGACAGGGAGGCTACGAGCAGTACTTC. It yields the protein CATRQGGYEQYF.

This clonotype occurred a few times. V gene TRBV24-1 combines with J gene TRBJ2-1, with TRBD2 identical over 7 bases. The germline gives CDR1 KGHDR, CDR2 SFDVKD. V shed 11 bases, J shed 5 bases, and the junction held 11 bases outside the gene matches. The length of the CDR3 is 14 residues. Here the CDR3 DNA reads TGTGCCAGCTCACCCCAGCGGGGAGACAATGAGCAGTTCTTC. As protein: CASSPQRGDNEQFF.

The CDR3 nucleotides are TGTGCCAGTAGTATGGCGGATATTGAGGGCTACACCTTC. Its translation is CASSMADIEGYTF. The rearrangement joins TRBV19 to TRBJ1-2, with no clear D. The ends were cut back, 3 bases at V and 8 bases at J, with 13 bases in the middle. The CDR3 extends over 13 amino acids. CDR1 and CDR2 (germline): LNHDA, SQIVND (reference sequence). The entire variable domain, with the rest obtained from reference TRBV19 and TRBJ1-2, is as follows: DGGITQSPKYLFRKEGQNVTLSCEQNLNHDAMYWYRQDPGQGLRLIYYSQIVNDFQKGDIAEGYSVSREKKESFPLTVTSAQKNPTAFYLCASSMADIEGYTFGSGTRLTVV.

Concerning this clonotype: One end of the junction is discordant with germline, which a read error may explain. The chain uses TRBV25-1 and TRBJ1-6; D is ambiguous. Germline lookup yields CDR1 MGHDK and CDR2 SYGVNS. The CDR3 is made up of 15 amino acids. The CDR3 loop is CASSDAGRTNPPHHF. The DNA of the CDR3 is TGTGCCAGTAGTGACGCCGGGAGGACTAATCCACCCCACCACTTT. Full variable domain (remainder filled in from reference TRBV25-1 and TRBJ1-6): EADIYQTPRYLVIGTGKKITLECSQTMGHDKMYWYQQDPGMELHLIHYSYGVNSTEKGDLSSESTVSRIRTEHFPLTLESARPSHTSQYLCASSDAGRTNPPHHFGNGTRLTVT.

This clonotype showed up many times. This chain joins TRBV4-2 and TRBJ2-1; 7 nucleotides align to TRBD2. CDR3 length: 15 residues. Germline V lookup: CDR1 LGHNA, CDR2 YNFKEQ. J gave up 2 bases and V 4 bases, and 5 bases lay outside the gene matches. CDR3 DNA sequence: TGTGCCAGCAGCCCACCGGGGAGGGCCTACAATGAGCAGTTCTTC. Translating gives CASSPPGRAYNEQFF.

This clonotype came up a few times. This chain uses TRBV7-8 with TRBJ2-7, with TRBD2 identical over 12 bases. CDR3 length equals 14 residues. J lost 4 bases, V lost 6 bases, and 4 bases had no gene match. The germline V gene encodes CDR1 SGHVS and CDR2 FQNEAQ. The DNA for the CDR3 is TGTGCCAGCAGATCAGGACTAGCGGGATACGAGCAGTACTTC. Its translation is CASRSGLAGYEQYF.

This clonotype has ten or more counts. The chain uses TRBV3-1 and TRBJ2-7; D uncertain. This CDR3 has 11 amino acids. V was cut by 8 bases and J by 5 bases, with 10 bases left in between. The germline V gene encodes CDR1 LGHDT and CDR2 YNNKEL (reference sequence). In DNA, the CDR3 is TGTGCCAGCTCCATAGGGCACGAGCAGTACTTC. Its protein is CASSIGHEQYF.

This clonotype was found once. The gene calls are TRBV11-2 and TRBJ1-1, with no clear D. The CDR3 totals 16 residues. Germline lookup yields CDR1 SGHAT and CDR2 FQNNGV. V lost 4 bases and J 1 base, leaving 16 bases between the germline ends. The CDR3 loop is CASSSELGRTNTEAFF. CDR3 nucleotide sequence: TGTGCCAGCAGCTCCGAACTTGGACGGACGAACACTGAAGCTTTCTTT. Complete variable domain (other parts from reference TRBV11-2 and TRBJ1-1): EAGVAQSPRYKIIEKRQSVAFWCNPISGHATLYWYQQILGQGPKLLIQFQNNGVVDDSQLPKDRFSAERLKGVDSTLKIQPAKLEDSAVYLCASSSELGRTNTEAFFGQGTRLTVV.

This clonotype was counted once. V and J are TRBV24-1 and TRBJ2-1, with 8 bases that match TRBD2. This CDR3 has 15 residues. The junction had 11 bases not matched to a gene; V was cut back by 9 bases and J by 5 bases. Germline-derived CDR1 and CDR2 are KGHDR and SFDVKD. The CDR3 nucleotides are TGTGCCACCGGTAGCGGGACACAGACCCACAATGAGCAGTTCTTC. As protein: CATGSGTQTHNEQFF.

This clonotype came up many times. This rearrangement joins TRBV5-4 to TRBJ2-7, with 8 bases fitting TRBD2. The J segment lost 6 bases and the V segment lost 4 bases, leaving 9 bases of the junction unmatched. The CDR3 sequence is 14 residues long. Germline CDR1 SGHNT, CDR2 YYREEE (reference sequence). The CDR3 protein is CASSPSGLVPEQYF. In DNA form, the CDR3 reads TGTGCCAGCAGCCCGTCGGGACTAGTCCCCGAGCAGTACTTC.

The gene calls are TRBV12-3 or TRBV12-4 and TRBJ2-7; D tentatively reads TRBD1 or TRBD2 (5 bases each). Trimming cost V 5 bases and J 2 bases, with 16 bases left between them. The CDR3 extends over 15 amino acids. The chain's CDR3 is CASSPRAGSAYEQYF. CDR3 coding DNA: TGTGCCAGCAGTCCCAGGGCGGGTTCTGCCTACGAGCAGTACTTC.

V usage is TRBV20-1 and J usage is TRBJ2-7; 12 bases line up with TRBD2. The CDR3 totals 15 residues. In germline, CDR1 is DFQATT, CDR2 SNEGSKA (reference sequence). V was pared by 4 bases and J by 4 bases, with 8 bases of the junction left unmatched. The CDR3 DNA reads as TGCAGTGCTACCTCTACTAGCGGGAGGAGATACGAGCAGTACTTC. It is translated as CSATSTSGRRYEQYF.

This clonotype was seen at least ten times. The chain uses TRBV2 and TRBJ1-3; D is perhaps TRBD1 (5 bases). The V and J ends lost 6 bases and 1 base respectively, with 10 bases between them. This CDR3 spans 14 amino acids. Looked up from germline, CDR1 is SNHLY and CDR2 is FYNNEI. The CDR3 here is CASRGRVSGNTIYF. CDR3 bases: TGTGCCAGCAGGGGCAGGGTTTCTGGAAACACCATATATTTT.

At least ten counts were recorded for this clonotype. The gene calls are TRBV11-1 and TRBJ2-2, with D perhaps matching TRBD2 (6 bases). The CDR3 covers 15 residues. CDR1 and CDR2 from the germline V gene are SGHAT and FQDESV (reference sequence). Trimming pared 5 bases from V and 5 bases from J, leaving 15 bases between. CDR3 nucleotides: TGTGCCAGCAGCCGAGGTGGAGGGGTAACCGGGGAGCTGTTTTTT. Protein: CASSRGGGVTGELFF.

The V gene is TRBV29-1, the J gene TRBJ2-3; perhaps TRBD2 as D (5 bases). Germline-derived CDR1 and CDR2 are SQVTM and ANQGSEA. This CDR3 is built from 13 residues. V lost 0 bases to trimming and J lost 3 bases, with 7 bases between them. Written as DNA, the CDR3 is TGCAGCGTTGAAGAAAGGAGGACAGATACGCAGTATTTT. Translated, it gives CSVEERRTDTQYF.

The chain employs TRBV15 and TRBJ2-5; the D is unclear. V lost 5 bases and J lost 2, with 12 bases in between. CDR1 and CDR2 (germline): LNHNV, YYDKDF (reference sequence). This CDR3 has 14 amino acids. The CDR3 DNA reads TGTGCCACCAGCGAAGCTACGGGTCAAGAGACCCAGTACTTC. Protein product: CATSEATGQETQYF. Full variable domain (outside the CDR3, taken from reference TRBV15 and TRBJ2-5): DAMVIQNPRYQVTQFGKPVTLSCSQTLNHNVMYWYQQKSSQAPKLLFHYYDKDFNNEADTPDNFQSRRPNTSFCFLDIRSPGLGDTAMYLCATSEATGQETQYFGPGTRLLVL.

In DNA form, the CDR3 reads TGTGCCAGCTGGGACGGATCCTACGAGCAGTACTTC. Amino acids: CASWDGSYEQYF. The chain recombines TRBV19 with TRBJ2-7; either TRBD1 or TRBD2 may fit D (5 bases each). V lost 9 bases and J 1 base, leaving 10 bases between the germline ends. Germline assignment: CDR1 LNHDA and CDR2 SQIVND (reference sequence). The CDR3 consists of 12 residues.

This clonotype has a count of ten or more. J is TRBJ1-2 and V is TRBV11-2, with 8 nucleotides matching TRBD1. Germline CDR1 is SGHAT and CDR2 is FQNNGV. With V trimmed by 2 bases and J by 4 bases, 6 bases remained unmatched. The CDR3 has 15 amino acids. CDR3 DNA sequence: TGTGCCAGCAGCTTACGAGGACAGGGCACCTATGGCTACACCTTC. Translating gives CASSLRGQGTYGYTF.

The rearrangement uses TRBV2 and TRBJ1-1; tentatively, D is TRBD1 (5 bases). Trimming pared 7 bases from V and 1 base from J, leaving 16 bases between. The length of the CDR3 is 15 residues. Germline-derived CDR1 and CDR2 are SNHLY and FYNNEI. CDR3 sequence (DNA): TGTGCCAGCAATGAGCTGGGACGGAGGAACACTGAAGCTTTCTTT. Translation: CASNELGRRNTEAFF.

About this clonotype itself: This may arise from a read error, as a much more abundant clone is one base away. This chain uses TRBV5-6 with TRBJ1-4; 10 nucleotides agree with TRBD1. With V trimmed by 1 base and J by 5 bases, 5 bases remained unmatched. Germline V gene sequence: CDR1 SGHDT, CDR2 YYEEEE. The CDR3 has 16 residues. CDR3 region: CASSLLGQGMNEKLFF. The CDR3 DNA reads TGTGCCAGCAGCTTGTTGGGACAGGGGATGAATGAAAAACTGTTTTTT.